These T cell receptor beta chains were read from a single sample in a study of read filtering for tumor transcriptome and immune sequencing. TCRdb reanalysed the reads using MiXCR and keeps one entry per CDR3 protein. The sample lists over 50,000 distinct CDR3 sequences; around 21% were seen once. The sample comprised a population of CD138-negative cells sorted from bone marrow. The receptors shown here come from a donor older than 35 with multiple myeloma. Each CDR3 is given with its conserved first and last residue. D genes are given only for firm matches. Only some rows state a clone size, as once, few, many or a class for expanded clones.

>many|TRBJ1-1|TRBV28|.
CASLTGYTEAFF
TGTGCCAGCTTAACAGGGTACACTGAAGCTTTCTTT
>many|TRBJ1-1|TRBV20-1|.
CSARSSTNTEAFF
TGCAGTGCTAGGAGCAGTACGAACACTGAAGCTTTCTTT
>many|TRBJ2-7|TRBV28|.
CASSSSGTRSYEQYF
TGTGCCAGCAGTTCCTCCGGGACACGGTCCTACGAGCAGTACTTC
>many|TRBJ2-2|TRBV29-1|.
CSVEEGQGELFF
TGCAGCGTTGAAGAAGGTCAGGGGGAGCTGTTTTTT
>many|TRBJ2-1|TRBV20-1|.
CSARERQQSNEQFF
TGCAGTGCTAGAGAACGGCAACAAAGCAATGAGCAGTTCTTC
>many|TRBJ2-3|TRBV29-1|.
CSVEMANTDTQYF
TGCAGCGTTGAAATGGCCAACACAGATACGCAGTATTTT
>.|TRBJ1-5|TRBV6-2/TRBV6-3|.
CASSYSAEWQPQHF
TGTGCCAGCAGTTACTCGGCGGAGTGGCAGCCCCAGCATTTT
>few|TRBJ2-4|TRBV18|TRBD1
CASSPGSTGRAAKNIQYF
TGTGCCAGCTCACCTGGATCGACAGGGAGAGCGGCCAAAAACATTCAGTACTTC
>few|TRBJ2-2|TRBV6-4|.
CASSDSGTGELFF
TGTGCCAGCAGTGACTCGGGCACCGGGGAGCTGTTTTTT
>many|TRBJ2-3|TRBV7-9|TRBD2
CAKTSGGAEDTQYF
TGTGCCAAGACTAGCGGGGGGGCAGAGGATACGCAGTATTTT
>many|TRBJ2-7|TRBV18|TRBD2
CASSRGLADYEQYF
TGTGCCAGCTCCCGAGGACTAGCGGACTACGAGCAGTACTTC
>many|TRBJ2-7|TRBV12-3/TRBV12-4|.
CASRRRQSSYEQYF
TGTGCCAGCAGAAGACGACAGAGCTCCTACGAGCAGTACTTC
>many|TRBJ1-1|TRBV11-2|TRBD1
CASSRDRNTEAFF
TGTGCCAGCAGCCGGGACAGGAACACTGAAGCTTTCTTT
>.|TRBJ2-5|TRBV29-1|.
CSVGTTVETQYF
TGCAGCGTTGGTACGACGGTCGAGACCCAGTACTTC
>few|TRBJ2-7|TRBV5-1|TRBD2
CASSRLVAGEYEQYF
TGCGCCAGCAGCCGCCTAGTAGCGGGGGAGTACGAGCAGTACTTC
>.|TRBJ2-5|TRBV10-3|.
CAIRRSAGPEPQYF
TGTGCCATCAGAAGGTCGGCGGGACCCGAGCCCCAGTACTTC
>.|TRBJ2-2|TRBV6-5|.
CASSLRDTFPTGELFF
TGTGCCAGCAGTCTCCGGGACACCTTTCCCACCGGGGAGCTGTTTTTT
>.|TRBJ2-4|TRBV12-3/TRBV12-4|TRBD1
CASSPGTGKNIQYF
TGTGCCAGCAGTCCGGGGACAGGTAAAAACATTCAGTACTTC
>many|TRBJ2-2|TRBV20-1|TRBD2
CSARDPAGGAGELFF
TGCAGTGCTAGAGATCCAGCGGGAGGGGCCGGGGAGCTGTTTTTT
>many|TRBJ2-1|TRBV30|.
CAWARRSSTYNEQFF
TGTGCCTGGGCCCGCCGCTCATCCACCTACAATGAGCAGTTCTTC
>many|TRBJ1-6|TRBV6-5|.
CASSFVTDGSSSPLHF
TGTGCCAGCAGTTTTGTCACAGACGGATCTAGTTCACCCCTCCACTTT
>many|TRBJ2-7|TRBV28|.
CASNNGGIIPYEQYF
TGTGCCAGCAATAATGGCGGGATCATCCCCTACGAGCAGTACTTC
>.|TRBJ2-1|TRBV7-3|.
CASSLRQTSSYNERFF
TGTGCCAGCAGCTTACGGCAGACAAGCTCTTACAATGAGCGGTTCTTC
>many|TRBJ1-5|TRBV7-4|.
CASSLEHRVHGVSNQPQHF
TGTGCCAGCAGCTTAGAACACAGGGTGCACGGTGTAAGCAATCAGCCCCAGCATTTT